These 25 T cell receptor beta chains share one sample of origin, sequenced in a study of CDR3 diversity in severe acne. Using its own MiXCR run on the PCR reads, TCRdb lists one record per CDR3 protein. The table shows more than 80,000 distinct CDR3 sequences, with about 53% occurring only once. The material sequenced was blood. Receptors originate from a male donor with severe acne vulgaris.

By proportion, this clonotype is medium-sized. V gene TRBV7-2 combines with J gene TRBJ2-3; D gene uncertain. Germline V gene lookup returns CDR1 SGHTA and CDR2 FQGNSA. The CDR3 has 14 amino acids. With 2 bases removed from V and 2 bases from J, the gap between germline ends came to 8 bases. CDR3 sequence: CASSLRLSTDTQYF. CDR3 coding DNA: TGTGCCAGCAGCTTAAGGCTTTCCACAGATACGCAGTATTTT.

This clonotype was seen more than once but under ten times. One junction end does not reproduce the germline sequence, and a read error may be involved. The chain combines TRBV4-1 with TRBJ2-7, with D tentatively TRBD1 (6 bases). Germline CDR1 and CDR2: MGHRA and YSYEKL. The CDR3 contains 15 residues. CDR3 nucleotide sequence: TGCGCCAGCACCCCATGTTACAGGGAAGCCTACGAACAGTACTTC. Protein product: CASTPCYREAYEQYF.

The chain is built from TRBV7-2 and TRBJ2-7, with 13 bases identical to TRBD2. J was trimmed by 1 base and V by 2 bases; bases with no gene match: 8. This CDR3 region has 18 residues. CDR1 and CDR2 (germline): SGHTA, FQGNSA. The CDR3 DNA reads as TGTGCCAGCAGCTTAATGGGACTAGCGGGATCGCGGTCCTACGAGCAGTACTTC. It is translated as CASSLMGLAGSRSYEQYF.

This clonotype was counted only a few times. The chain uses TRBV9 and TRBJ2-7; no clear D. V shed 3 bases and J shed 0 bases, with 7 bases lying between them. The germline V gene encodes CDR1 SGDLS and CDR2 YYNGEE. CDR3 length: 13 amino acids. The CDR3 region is CASSDSSSYEQYF. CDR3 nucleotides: TGTGCCAGCAGCGACAGCAGCTCCTACGAGCAGTACTTC.

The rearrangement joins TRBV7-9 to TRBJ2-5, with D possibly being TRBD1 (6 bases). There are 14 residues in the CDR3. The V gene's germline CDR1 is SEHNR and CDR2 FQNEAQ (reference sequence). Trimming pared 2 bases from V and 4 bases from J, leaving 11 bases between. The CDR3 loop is CASSLSAGVETQYF. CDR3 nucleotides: TGTGCCAGCAGCTTATCGGCAGGGGTAGAGACCCAGTACTTC. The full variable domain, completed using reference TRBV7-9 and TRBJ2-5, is DTGVSQNPRHKITKRGQNVTFRCDPISEHNRLYWYRQTLGQGPEFLTYFQNEAQLEKSRLLSDRFSAERPKGSFSTLEIQRTEQGDSAMYLCASSLSAGVETQYFGPGTRLLVL.

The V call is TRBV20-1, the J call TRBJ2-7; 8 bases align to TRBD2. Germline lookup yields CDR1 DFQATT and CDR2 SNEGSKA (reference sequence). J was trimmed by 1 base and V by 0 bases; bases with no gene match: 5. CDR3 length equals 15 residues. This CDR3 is CSARDGTSGSYEQYF. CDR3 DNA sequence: TGCAGTGCTAGAGATGGAACTAGCGGTTCCTACGAGCAGTACTTC.

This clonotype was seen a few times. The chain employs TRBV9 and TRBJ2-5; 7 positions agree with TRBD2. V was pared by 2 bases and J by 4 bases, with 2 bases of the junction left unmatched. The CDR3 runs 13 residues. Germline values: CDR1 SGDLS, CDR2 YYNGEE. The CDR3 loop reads CASSVGGGETQYF. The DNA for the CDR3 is TGTGCCAGCAGCGTTGGGGGGGGAGAGACCCAGTACTTC. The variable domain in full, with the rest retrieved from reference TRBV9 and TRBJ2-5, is DSGVTQTPKHLITATGQRVTLRCSPRSGDLSVYWYQQSLDQGLQFLIQYYNGEERAKGNILERFSAQQFPDLHSELNLSSLELGDSALYFCASSVGGGETQYFGPGTRLLVL.

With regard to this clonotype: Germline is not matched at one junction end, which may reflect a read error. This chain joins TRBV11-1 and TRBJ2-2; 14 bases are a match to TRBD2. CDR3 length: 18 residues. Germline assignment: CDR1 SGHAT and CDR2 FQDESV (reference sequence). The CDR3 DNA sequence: TGTGCCAGCAGCTCACCACGGACTAGCGGGAGGTGGACCGGGGGGCTGTCTTTT. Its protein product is CASSSPRTSGRWTGGLSF.

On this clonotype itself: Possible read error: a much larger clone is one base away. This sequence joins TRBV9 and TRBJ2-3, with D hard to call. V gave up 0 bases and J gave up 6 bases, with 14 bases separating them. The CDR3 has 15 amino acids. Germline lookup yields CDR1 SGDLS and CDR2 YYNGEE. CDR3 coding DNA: TGTGCCAGCAGCGTAGACAGCCGATTGAGGGATACGCAGTATTTT. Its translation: CASSVDSRLRDTQYF.

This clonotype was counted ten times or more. CDR3 region: CASSLERRRDRGNEQFF. The CDR3 DNA follows: TGTGCCAGCAGCTTAGAAAGACGTCGGGACAGGGGTAATGAGCAGTTCTTC. The chain employs TRBV5-6 and TRBJ2-1; 10 bases fit TRBD1. J gave up 7 bases and V 2 bases, and 12 bases lay outside the gene matches. There are 17 residues in the CDR3. Germline V gene sequence: CDR1 SGHDT, CDR2 YYEEEE.

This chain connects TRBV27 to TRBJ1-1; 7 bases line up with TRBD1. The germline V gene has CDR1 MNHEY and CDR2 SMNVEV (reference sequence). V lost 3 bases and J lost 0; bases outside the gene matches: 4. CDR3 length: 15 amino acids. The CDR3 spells CASSLRTGMNTEAFF. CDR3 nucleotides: TGTGCCAGCAGTTTGAGGACAGGAATGAACACTGAAGCTTTCTTT.

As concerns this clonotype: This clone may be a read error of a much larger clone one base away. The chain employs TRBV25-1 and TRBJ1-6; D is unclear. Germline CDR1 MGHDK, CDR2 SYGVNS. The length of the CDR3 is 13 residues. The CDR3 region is CASSMGSSSPLRF. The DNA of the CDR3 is TGTGCCAGCAGTATGGGCTCAAGTTCACCCCTCCGCTTT.

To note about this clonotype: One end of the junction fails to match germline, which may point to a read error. CDR3 sequence: CASSLTSGLIYEQYF. The CDR3 bases are TGTGCTAGCAGCCTGACTAGCGGGCTGATCTACGAGCAGTACTTC. The chain employs TRBV7-9 and TRBJ2-7, with 10 bases lining up with TRBD2. This CDR3 has 15 residues. Germline CDR1 and CDR2: SEHNR and FQNEAQ (reference sequence).

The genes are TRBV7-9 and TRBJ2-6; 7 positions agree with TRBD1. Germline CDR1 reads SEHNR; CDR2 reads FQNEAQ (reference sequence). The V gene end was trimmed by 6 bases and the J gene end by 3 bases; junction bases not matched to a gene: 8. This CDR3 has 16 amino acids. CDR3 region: CASSPAQGFGANVLTF. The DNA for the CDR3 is TGTGCCAGCAGTCCTGCACAGGGGTTTGGGGCCAACGTCCTGACTTTC.

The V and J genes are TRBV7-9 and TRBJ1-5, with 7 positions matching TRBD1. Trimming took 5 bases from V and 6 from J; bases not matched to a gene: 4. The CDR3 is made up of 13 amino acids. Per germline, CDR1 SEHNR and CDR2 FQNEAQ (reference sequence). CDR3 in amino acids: CASSQDRVQPQHF. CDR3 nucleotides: TGTGCCAGCAGCCAAGACAGGGTTCAGCCCCAGCATTTT.

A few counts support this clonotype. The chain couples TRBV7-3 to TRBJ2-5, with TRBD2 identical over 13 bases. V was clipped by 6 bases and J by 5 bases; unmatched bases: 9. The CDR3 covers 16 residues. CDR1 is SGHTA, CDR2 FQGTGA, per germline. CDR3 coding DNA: TGTGCCAGCAGGTTGGGGGGGACTAGCGGGACGGAGACCCAGTACTTC. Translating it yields CASRLGGTSGTETQYF. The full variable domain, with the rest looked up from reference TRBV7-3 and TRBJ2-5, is GAGVSQTPSNKVTEKGKYVELRCDPISGHTALYWYRQSLGQGPEFLIYFQGTGAADDSGLPNDRFFAVRPEGSVSTLKIQRTERGDSAVYLCASRLGGTSGTETQYFGPGTRLLVL.

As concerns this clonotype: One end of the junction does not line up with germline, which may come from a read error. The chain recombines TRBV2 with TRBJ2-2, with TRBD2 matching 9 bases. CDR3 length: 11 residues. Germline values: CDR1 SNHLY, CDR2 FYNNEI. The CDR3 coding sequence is TGTGCCAGCAGTGATAGCGGGGGGCTGTTTTTT. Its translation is CASSDSGGLFF.

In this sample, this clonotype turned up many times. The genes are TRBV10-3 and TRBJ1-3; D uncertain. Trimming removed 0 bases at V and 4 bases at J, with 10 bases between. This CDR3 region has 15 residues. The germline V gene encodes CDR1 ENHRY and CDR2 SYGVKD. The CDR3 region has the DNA TGTGCCATCAGTGAGTCGGGAGGTTGGGGAAACACCATATATTTT. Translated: CAISESGGWGNTIYF.

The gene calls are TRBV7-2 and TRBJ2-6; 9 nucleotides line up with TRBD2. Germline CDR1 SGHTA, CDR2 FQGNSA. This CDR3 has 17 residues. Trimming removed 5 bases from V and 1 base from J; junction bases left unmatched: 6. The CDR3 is CASSELAGLSGANVLTF. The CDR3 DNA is TGTGCCAGCAGCGAGCTAGCGGGGCTATCTGGGGCCAACGTCCTGACTTTC.

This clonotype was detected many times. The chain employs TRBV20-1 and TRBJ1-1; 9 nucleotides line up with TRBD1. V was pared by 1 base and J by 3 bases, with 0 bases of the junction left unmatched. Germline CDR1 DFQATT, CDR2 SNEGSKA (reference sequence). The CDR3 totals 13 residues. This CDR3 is CSARGTGDTEAFF. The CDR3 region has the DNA TGCAGTGCTAGAGGGACAGGGGACACTGAAGCTTTCTTT.

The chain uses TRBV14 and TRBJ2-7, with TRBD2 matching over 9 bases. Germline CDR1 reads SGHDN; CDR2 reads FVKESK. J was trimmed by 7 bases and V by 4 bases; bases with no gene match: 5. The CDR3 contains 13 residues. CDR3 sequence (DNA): TGTGCCAGCAGCCCCCTAGCGGGAAGGGAGCAGTACTTC. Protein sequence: CASSPLAGREQYF.

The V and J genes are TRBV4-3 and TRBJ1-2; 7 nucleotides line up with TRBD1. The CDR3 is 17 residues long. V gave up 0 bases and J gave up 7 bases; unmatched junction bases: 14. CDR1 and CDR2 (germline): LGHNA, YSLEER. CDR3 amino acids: CASSQDRGGGLDGGYTF. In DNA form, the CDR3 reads TGCGCCAGCAGCCAAGATCGAGGAGGGGGCTTAGACGGTGGCTACACCTTC.

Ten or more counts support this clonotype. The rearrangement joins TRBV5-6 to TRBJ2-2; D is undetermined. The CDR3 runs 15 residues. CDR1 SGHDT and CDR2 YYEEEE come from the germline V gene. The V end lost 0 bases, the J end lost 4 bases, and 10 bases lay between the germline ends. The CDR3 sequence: CASSLGEGPTGELFF. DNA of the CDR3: TGTGCCAGCAGCTTGGGGGAAGGGCCCACCGGGGAGCTGTTTTTT.

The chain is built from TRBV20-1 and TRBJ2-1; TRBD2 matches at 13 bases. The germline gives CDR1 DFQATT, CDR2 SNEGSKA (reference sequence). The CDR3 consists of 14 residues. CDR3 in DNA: TGCAGCAGGACTAGCGGGAGCTCGGGCCATGAGCAGTTCTTC. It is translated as CSRTSGSSGHEQFF.

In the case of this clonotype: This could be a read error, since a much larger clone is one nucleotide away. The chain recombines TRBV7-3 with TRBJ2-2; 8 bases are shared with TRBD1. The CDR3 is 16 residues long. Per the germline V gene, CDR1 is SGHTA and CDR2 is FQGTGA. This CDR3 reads CASSPIGQGGTGGLFF. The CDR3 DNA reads TGTGCCAGCAGCCCAATCGGACAGGGAGGCACCGGGGGGCTGTTTTTT.